This paragraph covers one TCR beta chain sequence. The table lists this clonotype with many counts. It lacks a known antigen. Nothing much larger sits one base from this clone, and base qualities are not available. Amplification of TCR beta CDR3 regions was carried out from RNA transcripts. A first-round RT-PCR of the TCR CDR3 used the HTBI primer set with the Qiagen OneStep RT-PCR kit. Libraries were constructed in a second round of multiplex PCR, after which size selection and purification were carried out. Libraries were sequenced paired-end with 100 bp reads on an Illumina HiSeq2000. In the original analysis: Raw data were processed with SOAPnuke, discarding reads with adapters, uncalled bases, mean Phred below 15, or no exact constant-primer or identifier match. High-quality paired reads were merged with COPE v1.2.5, and unique nucleotide sequences were defined as clonotypes. MiTCR v1.1 was used to align clonotypes to the IMGT TRBV, TRBD and TRBJ reference segments. The analysis was restricted to V-J combinations with a frequency above 0.0001, which together covered 99.2% of the repertoires. The TCS score was defined as F50 (clonal expansion) divided by E x V (chaos), with BLOSUM62-based TCRdist calculated between CDR3 peptides within each V-J. Welch's t-statistics and random forest reduced 500 to 650 V-J features to 13, which were used in a naive Bayes classifier (R e1071). In TCRdb, the public reads were trimmed at Q25 with fastp and aligned with MiXCR, with productive beta chains retained. Each record represents a unique CDR3 protein, reported with the most common genes and DNA among its rows. The V and J calls follow TCRdb's processing rather than the paper's. The sample table lists about 520,000 distinct CDR3 sequences, approximately 25% of them with a count of one. The leading ten clones occupy over 9% of the sample.

Ophthalmopathy patients had moderately to severely active disease, with a Clinical Activity Score of 3 or more, a NOSPECS grade of 4 or more, and a disease duration of less than 3 months. Exclusion was applied to patients with uncontrolled infections, other autoimmune diseases, pregnancy or lactation. Clinical symptoms, serum thyroxine and TRAb, thyroid ultrasound, and orbital computed tomography formed the basis for the diagnoses. PBMCs were isolated from approximately 10 ml of fresh peripheral blood by Ficoll-Paque density gradient centrifugation. Trizol reagent was used to extract total RNA, and RNA quality was then checked on an Agilent 2100 Bioanalyzer. This sample is part of a study of T cells in Graves' hyperthyroidism and ophthalmopathy (dated by TCRdb to about 2019). Regarding the study in general: Peripheral blood samples were taken at initial diagnosis, before any treatment was given. To identify TCR V-J signatures that set the groups apart, the researchers used a discovery cohort of about a hundred patients, made up of roughly 40 with Graves' ophthalmopathy and some 55 with stable Graves' hyperthyroidism. An independent validation cohort of around 20 hyperthyroidism patients and approximately 17 patients who later progressed to ophthalmopathy tested prospective prediction of ophthalmopathy. For training and testing, the 100 or so patients in the discovery cohort were randomly divided in a 7:3 ratio. Thyroid tissue and blood T-cell repertoires from about 6 Graves' hyperthyroidism patients were also compared in the study. Following sampling, methimazole starting at 30 mg daily was given to hyperthyroidism patients, and high-dose intravenous methylprednisolone was given to ophthalmopathy patients. The paper describes TCR Vbeta CDR3 sequencing of 140 or so peripheral blood samples, made up of some 42 ophthalmopathy patients, 70 to 75 hyperthyroidism patients and about 17 progressor patients.

On the study overall, not on this receptor specifically: Ophthalmopathy was separated from stable hyperthyroidism by a 13 V-J signature model, with roughly 88% sensitivity and around 81% specificity obtained in cross-validation and 80%/75% obtained in testing. During validation, the model predicted progression to ophthalmopathy a median of around 6 months ahead of onset, with almost 71% sensitivity and 72% to 80% specificity. Most expanded thyroid clonotypes (frequency above 0.001) were also detected in blood, a finding suggesting that blood repertoires may reflect thyroid immune responses. Sample size was not statistically predetermined, and blinding of investigators to group allocation was not performed.

Taken from cysteine to phenylalanine, the CDR3 has 15 residues. The read is trimmed to its CDR3 DNA, 45 bases read in frame from base 1. Per the germline V gene (reference sequence), LNHNV is the CDR1 and YYDKDF is the CDR2. V loses 4 bases of germline sequence and J loses 1 base, and the interval between the two ends is 13 bases. The chain was built from TRBV15 and TRBJ1-1, with no confidently assigned D gene. This sequence originates from a woman aged 30 to 39 with Graves' ophthalmopathy. Sequenced material: blood. The CDR3 region reads CATSIIAGRNTEAFF. The nucleotides are TGTGCCACCAGCATTATCGCGGGGAGGAACACTGAAGCTTTCTTT.